This T cell receptor (beta chain) stems from a study of Tregs in tolerant kidney transplant recipients. Note on this clone: Its target is not known.

From germline, CDR1 is SGHTA and CDR2 FQGNSA. V lost 5 bases, J lost 7 bases, and 5 bases stayed unmatched. The CDR3 is 14 residues long. TCRdb's table, derived via immunoSEQ multiplex PCR, lists solely in-frame clones and lacks some. The table includes 10,000 to 11,000 clones, about 90% detected once. This sequence joins TRBV7-2 and TRBJ1-4, with 9 bases fitting TRBD1. The clonotype comes from a human patient who received a combined kidney and bone marrow transplant. Sequencing was performed on Tregs from blood cultured with allogeneic cells, taken before the transplant. DNA of the CDR3: TGTGCCAGCAGCCCGACAGGGGGACGTGAAAAACTGTTTTTT. It is translated as CASSPTGGREKLFF. Filled out from reference TRBV7-2 and TRBJ1-4, the complete variable domain reads GAGVSQSPSNKVTEKGKDVELRCDPISGHTALYWYRQSLGQGLEFLIYFQGNSAPDKSGLPSDRFSAERTGGSVSTLTIQRTQQEDSAVYLCASSPTGGREKLFFGSGTQLSVL.